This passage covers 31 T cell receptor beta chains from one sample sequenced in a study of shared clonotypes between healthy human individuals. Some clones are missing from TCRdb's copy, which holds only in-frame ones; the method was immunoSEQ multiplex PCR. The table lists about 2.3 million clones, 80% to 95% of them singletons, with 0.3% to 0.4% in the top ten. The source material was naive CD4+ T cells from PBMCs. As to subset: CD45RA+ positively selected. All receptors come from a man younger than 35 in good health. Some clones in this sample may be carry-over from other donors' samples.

Here the CDR3 DNA reads TGTGCCAGCAGCTGGAGGGGGGACACTGAAGCTTTCTTT. Translating gives CASSWRGDTEAFF. The rearrangement joins TRBV7-9 to TRBJ1-1; D may be TRBD1 (6 bases). Looked up from germline, CDR1 is SEHNR and CDR2 is FQNEAQ (reference sequence). Trimming left V 4 bases short and J 3 bases short, with 9 bases between. The CDR3 totals 13 residues.

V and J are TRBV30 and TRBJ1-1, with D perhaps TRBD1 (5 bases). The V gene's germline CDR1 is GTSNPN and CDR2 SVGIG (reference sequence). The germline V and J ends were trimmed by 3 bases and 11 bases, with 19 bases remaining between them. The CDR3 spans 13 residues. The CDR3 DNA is TGTGCCTGGAGAGTGGCAGGGAGGGAGACTGCTTTCTTT. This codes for CAWRVAGRETAFF.

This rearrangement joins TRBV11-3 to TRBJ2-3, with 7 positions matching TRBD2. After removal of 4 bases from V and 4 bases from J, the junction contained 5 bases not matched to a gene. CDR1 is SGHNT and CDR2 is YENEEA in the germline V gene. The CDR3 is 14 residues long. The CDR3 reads CASSSGLVPDTQYF. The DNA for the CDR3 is TGTGCCAGCAGCTCCGGACTAGTACCAGATACGCAGTATTTT.

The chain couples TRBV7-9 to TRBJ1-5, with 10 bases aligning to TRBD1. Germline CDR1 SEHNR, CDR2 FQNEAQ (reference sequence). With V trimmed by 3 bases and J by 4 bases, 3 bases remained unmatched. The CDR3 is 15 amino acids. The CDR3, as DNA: TGTGCCAGCAGCTTGACAGGGGGCGAGAATCAGCCCCAGCATTTT. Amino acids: CASSLTGGENQPQHF.

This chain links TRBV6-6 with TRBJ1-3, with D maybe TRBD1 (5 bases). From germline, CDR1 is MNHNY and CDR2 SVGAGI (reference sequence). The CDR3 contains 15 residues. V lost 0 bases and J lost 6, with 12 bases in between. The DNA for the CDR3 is TGTGCCAGCAGTTACTCCGGGGGGGACGAAAACACCATATATTTT. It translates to CASSYSGGDENTIYF.

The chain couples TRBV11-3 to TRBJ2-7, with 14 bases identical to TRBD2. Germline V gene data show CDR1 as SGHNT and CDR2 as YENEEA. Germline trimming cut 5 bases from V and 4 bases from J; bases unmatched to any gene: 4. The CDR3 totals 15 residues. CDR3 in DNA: TGTGCCAGCAGCATGGGACTAGCGGGAGCTTACGAGCAGTACTTC. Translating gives CASSMGLAGAYEQYF.

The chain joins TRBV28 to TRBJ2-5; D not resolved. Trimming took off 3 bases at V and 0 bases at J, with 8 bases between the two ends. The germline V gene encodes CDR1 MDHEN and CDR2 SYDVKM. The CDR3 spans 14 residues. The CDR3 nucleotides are TGTGCCAGCAGTTTCTGGACGGACCAAGAGACCCAGTACTTC. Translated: CASSFWTDQETQYF. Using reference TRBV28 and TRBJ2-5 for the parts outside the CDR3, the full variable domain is DVKVTQSSRYLVKRTGEKVFLECVQDMDHENMFWYRQDPGLGLRLIYFSYDVKMKEKGDIPEGYSVSREKKERFSLILESASTNQTSMYLCASSFWTDQETQYFGPGTRLLVL.

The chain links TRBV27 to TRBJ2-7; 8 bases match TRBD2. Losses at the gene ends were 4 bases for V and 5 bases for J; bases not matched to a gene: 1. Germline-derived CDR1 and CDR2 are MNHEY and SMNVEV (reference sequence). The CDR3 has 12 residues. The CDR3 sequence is CASSSGGNEQYF. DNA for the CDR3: TGTGCCAGCAGTTCGGGGGGGAACGAGCAGTACTTC.

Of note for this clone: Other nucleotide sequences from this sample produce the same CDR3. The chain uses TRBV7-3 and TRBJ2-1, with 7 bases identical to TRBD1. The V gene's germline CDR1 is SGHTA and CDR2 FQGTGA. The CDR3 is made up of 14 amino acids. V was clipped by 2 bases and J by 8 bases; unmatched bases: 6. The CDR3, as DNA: TGTGCCAGCAGCTTACGCGACAGGGACGATGAGCAGTTCTTC. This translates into CASSLRDRDDEQFF.

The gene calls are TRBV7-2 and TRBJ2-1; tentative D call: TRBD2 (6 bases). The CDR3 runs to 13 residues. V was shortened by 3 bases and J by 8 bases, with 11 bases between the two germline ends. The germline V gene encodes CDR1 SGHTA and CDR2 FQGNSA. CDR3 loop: CASSLTWRDEQFF. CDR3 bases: TGTGCCAGCAGCTTGACCTGGAGGGATGAGCAGTTCTTC.

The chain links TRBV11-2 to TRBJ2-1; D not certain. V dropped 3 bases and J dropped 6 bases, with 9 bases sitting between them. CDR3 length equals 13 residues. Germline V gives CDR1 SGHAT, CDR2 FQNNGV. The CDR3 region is CASSFPSTNEQFF. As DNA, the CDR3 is TGTGCCAGCAGCTTTCCCAGTACCAATGAGCAGTTCTTC.

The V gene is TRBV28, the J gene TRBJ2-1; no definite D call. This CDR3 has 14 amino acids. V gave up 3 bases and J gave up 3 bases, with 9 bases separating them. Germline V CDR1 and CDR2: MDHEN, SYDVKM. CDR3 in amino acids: CASSFGVDYNEQFF. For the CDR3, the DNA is TGTGCCAGCAGTTTTGGGGTGGACTACAATGAGCAGTTCTTC.

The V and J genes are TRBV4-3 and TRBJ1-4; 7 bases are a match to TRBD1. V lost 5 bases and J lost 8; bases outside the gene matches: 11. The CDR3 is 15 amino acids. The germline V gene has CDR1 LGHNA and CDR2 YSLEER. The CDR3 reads CASSNTGTEHEKLFF. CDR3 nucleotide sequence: TGCGCCAGCAGCAACACCGGGACAGAGCACGAAAAACTGTTTTTT.

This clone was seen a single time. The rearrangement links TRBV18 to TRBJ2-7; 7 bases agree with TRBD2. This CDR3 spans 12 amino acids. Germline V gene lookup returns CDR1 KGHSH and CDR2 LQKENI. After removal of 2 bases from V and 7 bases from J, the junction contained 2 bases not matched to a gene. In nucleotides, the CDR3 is TGTGCCAGCTCACCAGTCGGGGGGGAGCAGTACTTC. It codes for CASSPVGGEQYF. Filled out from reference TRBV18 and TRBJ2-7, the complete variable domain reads NAGVMQNPRHLVRRRGQEARLRCSPMKGHSHVYWYRQLPEEGLKFMVYLQKENIIDESGMPKERFSAEFPKEGPSILRIQQVVRGDSAAYFCASSPVGGEQYFGPGTRLTVT.

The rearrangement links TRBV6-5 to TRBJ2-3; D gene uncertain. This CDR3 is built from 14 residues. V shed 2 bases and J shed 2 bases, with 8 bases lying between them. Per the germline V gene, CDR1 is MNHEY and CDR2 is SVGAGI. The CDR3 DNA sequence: TGTGCCAGCAGTTACGCGCAGACCACAGATACGCAGTATTTT. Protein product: CASSYAQTTDTQYF.

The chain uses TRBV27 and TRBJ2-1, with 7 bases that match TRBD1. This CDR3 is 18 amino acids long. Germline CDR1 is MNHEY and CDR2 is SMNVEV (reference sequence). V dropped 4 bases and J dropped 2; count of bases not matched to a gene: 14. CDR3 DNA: TGTGCCAGCAGTTCAAACCGTAACGACAGGGCCACCTACAATGAGCAGTTCTTC. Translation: CASSSNRNDRATYNEQFF.

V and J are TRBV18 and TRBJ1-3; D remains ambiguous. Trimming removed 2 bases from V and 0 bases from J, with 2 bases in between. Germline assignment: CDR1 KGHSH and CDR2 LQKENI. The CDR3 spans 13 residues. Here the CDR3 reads CASSPASGNTIYF. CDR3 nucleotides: TGTGCCAGCTCACCAGCCTCTGGAAACACCATATATTTT.

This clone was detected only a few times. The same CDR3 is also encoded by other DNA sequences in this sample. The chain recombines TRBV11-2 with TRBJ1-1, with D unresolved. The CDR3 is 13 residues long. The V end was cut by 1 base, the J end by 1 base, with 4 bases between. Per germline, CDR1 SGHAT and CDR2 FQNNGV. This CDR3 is CASSLVRNTEAFF. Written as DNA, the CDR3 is TGTGCCAGCAGCTTAGTCCGGAACACTGAAGCTTTCTTT.

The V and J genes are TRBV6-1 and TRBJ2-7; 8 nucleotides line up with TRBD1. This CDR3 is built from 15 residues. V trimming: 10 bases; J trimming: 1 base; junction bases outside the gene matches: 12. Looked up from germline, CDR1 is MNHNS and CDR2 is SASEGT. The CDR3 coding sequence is TGTGCCACCGAAAAGCAGGGGGCGATATCCTACGAGCAGTACTTC. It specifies CATEKQGAISYEQYF.

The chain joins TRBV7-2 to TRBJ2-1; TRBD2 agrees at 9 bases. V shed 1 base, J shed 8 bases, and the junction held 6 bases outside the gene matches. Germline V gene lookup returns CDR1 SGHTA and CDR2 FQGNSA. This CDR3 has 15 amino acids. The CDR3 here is CASSLVIAGAYEQFF. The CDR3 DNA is TGTGCCAGCAGCTTAGTGATAGCGGGAGCCTATGAGCAGTTCTTC.

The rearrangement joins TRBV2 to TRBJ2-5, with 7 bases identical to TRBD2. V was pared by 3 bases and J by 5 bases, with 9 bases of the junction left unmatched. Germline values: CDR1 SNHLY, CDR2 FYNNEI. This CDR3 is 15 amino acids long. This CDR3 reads CASSDFRGEGETQYF. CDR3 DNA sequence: TGTGCCAGCAGTGATTTTCGGGGGGAGGGCGAGACCCAGTACTTC.

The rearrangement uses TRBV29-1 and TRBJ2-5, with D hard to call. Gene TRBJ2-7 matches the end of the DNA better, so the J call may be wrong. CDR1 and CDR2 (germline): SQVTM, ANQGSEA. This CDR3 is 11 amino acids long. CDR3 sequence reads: CSVGSWDEQYF. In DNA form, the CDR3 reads TGCAGCGTTGGGTCCTGGGACGAGCAGTACTTC.

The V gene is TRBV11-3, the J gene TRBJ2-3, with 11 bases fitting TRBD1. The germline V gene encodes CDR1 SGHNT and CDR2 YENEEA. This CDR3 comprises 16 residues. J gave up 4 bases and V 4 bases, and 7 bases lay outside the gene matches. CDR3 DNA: TGTGCCAGCAGCTACACGGACAGGGGGCGGGCAGATACGCAGTATTTT. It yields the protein CASSYTDRGRADTQYF.

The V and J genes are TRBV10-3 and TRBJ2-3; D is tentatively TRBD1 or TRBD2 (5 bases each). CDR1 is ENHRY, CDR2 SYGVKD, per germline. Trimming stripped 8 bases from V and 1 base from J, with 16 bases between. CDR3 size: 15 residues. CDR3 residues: CAISIGDRGTDTQYF. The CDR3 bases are TGTGCCATCTCTATAGGGGACCGAGGCACAGATACGCAGTATTTT.

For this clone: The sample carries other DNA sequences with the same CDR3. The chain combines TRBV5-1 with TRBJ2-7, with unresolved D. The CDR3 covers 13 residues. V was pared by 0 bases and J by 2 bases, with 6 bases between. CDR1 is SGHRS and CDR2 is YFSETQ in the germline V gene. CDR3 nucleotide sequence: TGCGCCAGCAGCTTGGCAGCAACCTACGAGCAGTACTTC. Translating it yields CASSLAATYEQYF. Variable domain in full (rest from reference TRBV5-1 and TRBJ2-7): KAGVTQTPRYLIKTRGQQVTLSCSPISGHRSVSWYQQTPGQGLQFLFEYFSETQRNKGNFPGRFSGRQFSNSRSEMNVSTLELGDSALYLCASSLAATYEQYFGPGTRLTVT.

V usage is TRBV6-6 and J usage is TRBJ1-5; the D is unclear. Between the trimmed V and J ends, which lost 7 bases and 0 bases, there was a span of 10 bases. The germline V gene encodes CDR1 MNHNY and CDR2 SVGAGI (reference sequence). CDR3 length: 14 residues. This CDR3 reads CASTEGYSNQPQHF. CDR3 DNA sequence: TGTGCCAGCACCGAGGGATATAGCAATCAGCCCCAGCATTTT.

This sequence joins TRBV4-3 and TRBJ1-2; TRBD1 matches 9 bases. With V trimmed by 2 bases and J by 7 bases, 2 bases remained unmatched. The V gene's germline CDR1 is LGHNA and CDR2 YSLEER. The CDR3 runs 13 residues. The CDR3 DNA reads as TGCGCCAGCAGCCAAACGACAGGGGGTGGCTACACCTTC. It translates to CASSQTTGGGYTF.

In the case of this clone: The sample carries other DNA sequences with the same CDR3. In nucleotides, the CDR3 is TGTGCCAGCAGTCCGCCAGGGGGGGCGGCTTTCTTT. Protein: CASSPPGGAAFF. This chain links TRBV28 with TRBJ1-1; 7 bases line up with TRBD1. Germline V gives CDR1 MDHEN, CDR2 SYDVKM. Trimming removed 5 bases from V and 11 bases from J; junction bases left unmatched: 8. The CDR3 runs to 12 residues.

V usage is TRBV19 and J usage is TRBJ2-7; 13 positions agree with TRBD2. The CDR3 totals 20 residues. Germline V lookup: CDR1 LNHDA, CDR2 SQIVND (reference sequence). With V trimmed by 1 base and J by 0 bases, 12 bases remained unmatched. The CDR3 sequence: CASSIVFLGTSGKRSYEQYF. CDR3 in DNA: TGTGCCAGTAGTATAGTCTTCCTTGGGACTAGCGGGAAACGCTCCTACGAGCAGTACTTC.

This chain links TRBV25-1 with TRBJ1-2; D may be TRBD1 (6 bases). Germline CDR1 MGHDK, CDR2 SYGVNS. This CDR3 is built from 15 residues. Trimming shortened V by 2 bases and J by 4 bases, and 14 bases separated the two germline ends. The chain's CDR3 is CASSEGGARGYGYTF. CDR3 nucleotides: TGTGCCAGCAGTGAAGGGGGGGCCAGGGGCTATGGCTACACCTTC.

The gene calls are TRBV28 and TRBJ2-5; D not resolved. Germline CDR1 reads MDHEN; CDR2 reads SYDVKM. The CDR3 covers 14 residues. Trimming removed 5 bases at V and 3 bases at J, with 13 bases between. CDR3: CASSPLGGEETQYF. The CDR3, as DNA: TGTGCCAGCAGTCCTCTGGGCGGTGAAGAGACCCAGTACTTC.